The 12 T cell receptor beta chains below all came from one sample that was sequenced in a study of blood T cells in healthy people across ages (dated by TCRdb to between 2014 and 2017). Libraries came from 5' RACE. Data came from an Illumina HiSeq 2500. The second PCR ran for roughly 7 to 11 cycles and used a J-beta primer mix along with a sample-barcoded 5' primer. TCRdb reran the public reads through fastp at Q25 and MiXCR, keeping productive beta chains. Merged by CDR3 protein, the rows form single entries marked with the most common genes and DNA. Recorded for this sample are approximately 800,000 distinct CDR3 sequences; under 80% of them occurred a single time. Of the sample, about a quarter is held by the ten largest clones. The sample consisted of blood. Receptor source: a man under 40 in good health.

V and J are TRBV9 and TRBJ1-5, with 8 bases aligning to TRBD1. Trimming removed 3 bases from V and 7 bases from J; junction bases left unmatched: 9. The CDR3 extends over 15 amino acids. The V gene's germline CDR1 is SGDLS and CDR2 YYNGEE. CDR3 sequence: CASSATGDRWQPQHF. The CDR3 DNA follows: TGTGCCAGCAGCGCGACAGGGGATCGATGGCAGCCCCAGCATTTT.

The sample holds one count of this clonotype. The V gene is TRBV30, the J gene TRBJ1-2; perhaps TRBD1 as D (6 bases). CDR1 GTSNPN and CDR2 SVGIG come from the germline V gene (reference sequence). Trimming left V 5 bases short and J 2 bases short, with 18 bases between. This CDR3 has 15 residues. CDR3 residues: CAWGGSGESNYGYTF. The DNA for the CDR3 is TGTGCCTGGGGGGGGTCAGGGGAATCGAACTATGGCTACACCTTC.

The chain has TRBV20-1 and TRBJ2-1; 9 bases match TRBD2. Germline-derived CDR1 and CDR2 are DFQATT and SNEGSKA (reference sequence). This CDR3 is built from 15 residues. V shed 3 bases and J 9 bases; nucleotides not matched to a gene: 12. The chain's CDR3 is CSARGGGGRDFEQFF. DNA of the CDR3: TGCAGTGCTAGGGGCGGGGGGGGCCGAGACTTTGAGCAGTTCTTC.

The rearrangement links TRBV6-5 to TRBJ2-5; 7 nucleotides line up with TRBD1. V shed 0 bases and J 11 bases; nucleotides not matched to a gene: 6. CDR1 MNHEY and CDR2 SVGAGI come from the germline V gene. CDR3 length: 13 amino acids. Here the CDR3 reads CASSYSVDRVQYF. The CDR3 nucleotides read TGTGCCAGCAGTTACTCGGTAGACAGGGTGCAGTACTTC.

On this clonotype itself: One end of the junction is discordant with germline, which a read error may explain. CDR3 region: CATSRGTQGETYGCTF. CDR3 sequence (DNA): TGTGCCACCAGCAGAGGGACACAGGGAGAGACCTATGGCTGCACCTTC. The chain links TRBV15 to TRBJ1-2; weak D call: TRBD1 (6 bases). The germline CDR1 and CDR2 sequences are LNHNV and YYDKDF (reference sequence). CDR3 length: 16 amino acids.

This clonotype has only one observation. This sequence joins TRBV29-1 and TRBJ1-1, with TRBD1 identical over 8 bases. The germline CDR1 and CDR2 sequences are SQVTM and ANQGSEA. CDR3 length: 13 amino acids. J was trimmed by 11 bases and V by 4 bases; bases with no gene match: 12. Here the CDR3 DNA reads TGCAGCGTTGGTAACCAGGGGGCCGGGACTGCTTTCTTT. This encodes CSVGNQGAGTAFF. The variable domain in full, completed from reference TRBV29-1 and TRBJ1-1, reads SAVISQKPSRDICQRGTSLTIQCQVDSQVTMMFWYRQQPGQSLTLIATANQGSEATYESGFVIDKFPISRPNLTFSTLTVSNMSPEDSSIYLCSVGNQGAGTAFFGQGTRLTVV.

V is TRBV4-1 and J is TRBJ2-7; 8 nucleotides align to TRBD2. This CDR3 comprises 16 residues. Germline V gives CDR1 MGHRA, CDR2 YSYEKL. J was trimmed by 2 bases and V by 3 bases; bases with no gene match: 9. The CDR3 DNA sequence: TGCGCCAGCAGCCAGGTTGATAGCGGGGAGGCCTACGAGCAGTACTTC. It codes for CASSQVDSGEAYEQYF.

V is TRBV6-5 and J is TRBJ2-1; the D gene is possibly TRBD1 (5 bases). Germline V gene sequence: CDR1 MNHEY, CDR2 SVGAGI. The CDR3 spans 11 residues. Trimming left V 7 bases short and J 7 bases short, with 8 bases between. In DNA form, the CDR3 reads TGTGCCAGCATCAACAGGAATGAGCAGTTCTTC. It is translated as CASINRNEQFF.

This clonotype was seen only a few times. This sequence joins TRBV29-1 and TRBJ2-6, with 12 bases lining up with TRBD2. This CDR3 is 16 amino acids long. V gave up 6 bases and J gave up 2 bases; unmatched junction bases: 5. Germline assignment: CDR1 SQVTM and CDR2 ANQGSEA. The CDR3 loop reads CSVSTSGGTGANVLTF. The DNA for the CDR3 is TGCAGCGTCTCGACTAGCGGGGGCACTGGGGCCAACGTCCTGACTTTC.

In its sample, this clonotype was seen a few times. This chain connects TRBV7-2 to TRBJ1-2, with 7 bases lining up with TRBD1. There are 13 residues in the CDR3. In germline, CDR1 is SGHTA, CDR2 FQGNSA. V was pared by 3 bases and J by 5 bases, with 3 bases of the junction left unmatched. The CDR3 protein is CASSFGTEYGYTF. The CDR3 DNA reads as TGTGCCAGCAGCTTCGGGACAGAATATGGCTACACCTTC.

This chain joins TRBV7-2 and TRBJ2-4; no firm D call. With the DNA end fitting TRBJ2-5 better, the J assignment may be wrong. Germline V gene data show CDR1 as SGHTA and CDR2 as FQGNSA. The CDR3 runs to 14 residues. The DNA for the CDR3 is TGTGCCAGCAGCTTCGACACCAGCCAAGAGACCCAGTACTTC. Translating gives CASSFDTSQETQYF.

This sequence joins TRBV9 and TRBJ2-7; 8 bases match TRBD2. The V gene's germline CDR1 is SGDLS and CDR2 YYNGEE. This CDR3 has 15 amino acids. Germline trimming cut 0 bases from V and 2 bases from J; bases unmatched to any gene: 4. The CDR3 DNA reads as TGTGCCAGCAGCGTAGCCGGGACTAGTCCCTACGAGCAGTACTTC. It yields the protein CASSVAGTSPYEQYF.